A selection of T cell receptor beta chains follows, all from one sample in a study of PD-L1 blockade in urothelial cancer. Repertoires were generated with immunoSEQ multiplex PCR, while TCRdb's copy carries only in-frame clones and drops some. In the table there are under 55,000 clones, around four fifths of which are singletons. The sample in question was PBMCs, obtained around atezolizumab (anti-PD-L1) treatment. The receptors come from a man between 65 and 85 years old with urothelial cancer. Both conserved end residues are part of each CDR3. Each record gives: J gene, D gene, V gene, clone size, CDR3 DNA, CDR3 protein. The D gene is left open where the match is weak. The size of a clone is reported for some rows only, either as once, few or many, or as a class for expanded clones.

TRBJ2-2 | TRBD1 | TRBV19 | . | TGTGCCAGTAGTATCCTCCCACCCGGGACAGGAAACACCGGGGAGCTGTTTTTT | CASSILPPGTGNTGELFF
TRBJ1-5 | TRBD1 | TRBV4-3 | . | TGCGCCAGCAGCCAAGATATGGACAGGGGGTACCAGCCCCAGCATTTT | CASSQDMDRGYQPQHF
TRBJ1-4 | . | TRBV4-3 | . | TGCGCCAGCAGCCCGGAGGCGGGGTGGAGTGAAAAACTGTTTTTT | CASSPEAGWSEKLFF
TRBJ2-5 | TRBD2 | TRBV11-3 | . | TGTGCCAGCAGCGTAGGACTAGCGGGGGAGGAGACCCAGTACTTC | CASSVGLAGEETQYF
TRBJ2-3 | . | TRBV6-5 | once | TGTGCCAGCAGAAGACAGTTAGAGACAGATACGCAGTATTTT | CASRRQLETDTQYF
TRBJ2-1 | . | TRBV4-3 | . | TGCGCCAGCAGCCCTACGAGGGCCCTGACCTATGAGCAGTTCTTC | CASSPTRALTYEQFF
TRBJ1-3 | . | TRBV27 | few | TGTGCCAGCAGTTTAGCGGGTACTGGAAACACCATATATTTT | CASSLAGTGNTIYF
TRBJ1-2 | . | TRBV5-6 | . | TGTGCCAGCAGCTTGGAATCAGAGAGACAAGGAGGATATGGCTACACCTTC | CASSLESERQGGYGYTF
TRBJ2-7 | TRBD2 | TRBV5-1 | . | TGCGCCAGCAGAGAGAGCGGGGCTCGCTACGAGCAGTACTTC | CASRESGARYEQYF
TRBJ1-6 | TRBD1 | TRBV5-1 | . | TGCGCCAGCAGCTCGACAGGGGCCACACTACCCCTCCACTTT | CASSSTGATLPLHF
TRBJ2-1 | TRBD2 | TRBV4-3 | . | TGCGCCAGCAGCCAAGACCCGGGGGGGGTCTGGGATGAGCAGTTCTTC | CASSQDPGGVWDEQFF
TRBJ1-1 | . | TRBV7-9 | . | TGTGCCAGCAGCTTAGCACAGCAGAACACTGAAGCTTTCTTT | CASSLAQQNTEAFF
TRBJ2-3 | TRBD2 | TRBV7-2 | . | TGTGCCAGCAGTCCGTCGGGGACTAGCGGGAGCGATACGCAGTATTTT | CASSPSGTSGSDTQYF
TRBJ2-7 | TRBD2 | TRBV28 | . | TGTGCCAGCAGACAGACTAGCCGCCACGAGCAGTACTTC | CASRQTSRHEQYF
TRBJ2-2 | . | TRBV18 | . | TGTGCCAGCTCACCCTTAAACACCGGGGAGCTGTTTTTT | CASSPLNTGELFF
TRBJ2-5 | . | TRBV27 | . | TGTGCCAGCAGTCCCGGCCAGGGTCGAAAGACCCAGTACTTC | CASSPGQGRKTQYF
TRBJ1-1 | . | TRBV6-6 | once | TGTGCCAGCAGTTACTCAAGGGAGGGCACTGAAGCTTTCTTT | CASSYSREGTEAFF
TRBJ2-3 | TRBD2 | TRBV7-3 | once | TGTGCCAGCAGCTTAACGGGCGGGAGGAGATTAGTCAGCGATACGCAGTATTTT | CASSLTGGRRLVSDTQYF
TRBJ1-6 | TRBD1 | TRBV4-3 | few | TGCGCCAGCAGCCAAGGGTCCCCGGGACAGGGAATAACACCCCTCCACTTT | CASSQGSPGQGITPLHF
TRBJ2-4 | TRBD1 | TRBV4-3 | few | TGCGCCAGCAGCCACAACCCGGGACAGAAAAACATTCAGTACTTC | CASSHNPGQKNIQYF
TRBJ2-2 | TRBD1 | TRBV5-4 | . | TGTGCCAGCAGCTTGGCAGGGACAGGGAACACCGGGGAGCTGTTTTTT | CASSLAGTGNTGELFF
TRBJ2-1 | TRBD2 | TRBV5-1 | . | TGCGCCAGCAGCATGACTAGCCGACCCTACAATGAGCAGTTCTTC | CASSMTSRPYNEQFF
TRBJ2-6 | TRBD2 | TRBV27 | . | TGTGCCAGCAGCCCCGGGGGGGCTGGGGCCAACGTCCTGACTTTC | CASSPGGAGANVLTF
TRBJ1-6 | . | TRBV5-1 | few | TGCGCCAGCAGCTTGTTACAGGATAATTCACCCCTCCACTTT | CASSLLQDNSPLHF
TRBJ2-7 | TRBD1 | TRBV5-5 | . | TGTGCCAGCAGCCGTGGACAGGGGGTGACCTACGAGCAGTACTTC | CASSRGQGVTYEQYF
TRBJ2-7 | . | TRBV29-1 | . | TGCAGCGCCGAGGGCGAAACCTACGAGCAGTACTTC | CSAEGETYEQYF
TRBJ2-1 | . | TRBV15 | once | TGTGCCACCAGCAGAGATGTTGAGGGCAGAATCTTC | CATSRDVEGRIF
TRBJ1-1 | . | TRBV19 | once | TGTGCCAGTAGTATCGGTGGTGGGAACACTGAAGCTTTCTTT | CASSIGGGNTEAFF
TRBJ1-5 | . | TRBV7-9 | medium-sized | TGTGCCAGCAGCCCGGCGGTTGGGGGGGTGCCCCAGCATTTT | CASSPAVGGVPQHF
TRBJ2-2 | . | TRBV14 | . | TGTGCCAGCAGCCAAGATATTAGAGCCGGGGAGCTGTTTTTT | CASSQDIRAGELFF
TRBJ1-5 | TRBD1 | TRBV27 | . | TGTGCCAGCAGTACGACAGGGGGCCCGGTCAATCAGCCCCAGCATTTT | CASSTTGGPVNQPQHF
TRBJ1-4 | TRBD1 | TRBV4-2 | . | TGTGCCAGCAGCCAACCGGACAGGGAGGGCGGAAAACTGTTTTTT | CASSQPDREGGKLFF
TRBJ2-5 | . | TRBV7-2 | . | TGTGCCAGCAGCTCGCAACTAGTTTCGGAGACCCAGTACTTC | CASSSQLVSETQYF
TRBJ2-2 | . | TRBV7-9 | few | TGTGCCAGCAGCTTAGGAGGAAGAGGCGTGACCGGGGAGCTGTTTTTT | CASSLGGRGVTGELFF
TRBJ1-4 | . | TRBV7-9 | . | TGTGCCAGCAGCAGGACAGTGGGTGAAAAACTGTTTTTT | CASSRTVGEKLFF
TRBJ2-5 | . | TRBV2 | . | TGTGCCAGCAGTGAACAGGAGACCCAGTACTTC | CASSEQETQYF
TRBJ2-1 | TRBD2 | TRBV4-2 | . | TGTGCCAGCAGCCAAGAGAGCGGGAGGAGGTACAATGAGCAGTTCTTC | CASSQESGRRYNEQFF
TRBJ1-2 | TRBD1 | TRBV6-1 | . | TGTGCCAGCAACTCCCCGGACAGGGTGGTCGATGGCTACACCTTC | CASNSPDRVVDGYTF
TRBJ2-7 | TRBD2 | TRBV28 | once | TGTGCCAGCAGTTTACTAGCGGGATTCGGCGAGCAGTACTTC | CASSLLAGFGEQYF
TRBJ1-5 | TRBD1 | TRBV7-2 | few | TGTGCCAGCAGCCCCCGACAGGGGAATCAGCCCCAGCATTTT | CASSPRQGNQPQHF
TRBJ1-2 | TRBD1 | TRBV7-9 | . | TGTGCCAGCAGCCCCCCCCTGACAGGGGTTTTTAGTATTTACGGCTACACCTTC | CASSPPLTGVFSIYGYTF
TRBJ2-2 | . | TRBV7-9 | . | TGTGCCAGCAGCTTAGGGGGCGCGAACACCGGGGAGCTGTTTTTT | CASSLGGANTGELFF
TRBJ2-3 | TRBD1 | TRBV4-1 | . | TGCGCCAGCAGCCCCGACAGGGCCCCAGATACGCAGTATTTT | CASSPDRAPDTQYF
TRBJ2-3 | TRBD2 | TRBV10-3 | . | TGTGCCATCAGTCAAGCGGGAGCGAACGCAGATACGCAGTATTTT | CAISQAGANADTQYF
TRBJ1-1 | . | TRBV30 | . | TGTGCCTGGAGTGAGGAGTTGAACACTGAAGCTTTCTTT | CAWSEELNTEAFF
TRBJ2-3 | TRBD2 | TRBV19 | . | TGTGCCAGTAGTAACCTAGCGGGAGGGCCGCCAGATACGCAGTATTTT | CASSNLAGGPPDTQYF
TRBJ1-1 | . | TRBV11-2 | . | TGTGCCAGCAGCTTATGGGCGAACACTGAAGCTTTCTTT | CASSLWANTEAFF
TRBJ2-5 | . | TRBV27 | . | TGTGCCAGCAGTTTATTAGGAGGGATCGGACATCAAGAGACCCAGTACTTC | CASSLLGGIGHQETQYF